This paragraph covers one T cell receptor beta chain sequence. Its matching antigen is unknown. The data originate from a study of CD8 T cells in Susac syndrome. Study results and caveats: The study's TCR sequencing and HLA analysis covered a relatively small number of individuals, and the study acknowledged this. Susac-specific public clones were found in both the total CD8+ and the CD8+ TEMRA repertoires, with about 17 in the former and roughly five in the latter.

A quantity of about 0.5 to 1 ug RNA underwent reverse transcription using random hexamers. TCRdb reprocessed the immunoSEQ multiplex PCR reads with MiXCR, giving one entry per CDR3 protein. This sample yields fewer than 150,000 distinct CDR3 sequences, of which around 93% are seen a single time; about 0.18% belongs to the top ten. CDR3 size: 14 residues. V gave up 3 bases and J gave up 6 bases, with 11 bases separating them. The sequenced material came from CD8+ T cells from PBMCs. This chain connects TRBV12-3 or TRBV12-4 to TRBJ1-4, with a possible D match to TRBD1 (5 bases). This TCR derives from a human donor with Susac syndrome. The CDR3 region is CASSFFTGDEKLFF. In DNA, the CDR3 is TGTGCCAGCAGTTTCTTTACAGGAGATGAAAAACTGTTTTTT.